This entry lists 29 T cell receptor beta chains sequenced from one sample in a study of blood T cell repertoires in COVID-19. This table comes from immunoSEQ multiplex PCR, and its TCRdb copy is limited to in-frame clones, with some not included. The sample has about 320,000 clones, about four fifths seen once. What was sequenced was peripheral blood. These receptors all come from a woman in her forties or fifties with acute or convalescent COVID-19.

The CDR3 sequence: CASSWDAGTEAFF. As DNA, the CDR3 is TGTGCCAGCAGTTGGGATGCGGGAACTGAAGCTTTCTTT. This sequence joins TRBV28 and TRBJ1-1; no reliable D call. With 4 bases removed from V and 5 bases from J, the gap between germline ends came to 11 bases. The CDR3 runs to 13 residues. Germline values: CDR1 MDHEN, CDR2 SYDVKM. Variable domain in full (rest from reference TRBV28 and TRBJ1-1): DVKVTQSSRYLVKRTGEKVFLECVQDMDHENMFWYRQDPGLGLRLIYFSYDVKMKEKGDIPEGYSVSREKKERFSLILESASTNQTSMYLCASSWDAGTEAFFGQGTRLTVV.

This chain joins TRBV5-1 and TRBJ2-7, with 8 bases aligning to TRBD1. Trimming took 0 bases from V and 0 from J; bases not matched to a gene: 5. The CDR3 loop spans 16 amino acids. Germline-derived CDR1 and CDR2 are SGHRS and YFSETQ. The CDR3, as DNA: TGCGCCAGCAGCTTGGGGGACAGGACCCTCTCCTACGAGCAGTACTTC. This encodes CASSLGDRTLSYEQYF.

This chain joins TRBV9 and TRBJ1-1; 8 bases agree with TRBD1. The CDR3 length is 14 residues. Germline V gives CDR1 SGDLS, CDR2 YYNGEE. With V trimmed by 4 bases and J by 1 base, 3 bases remained unmatched. In nucleotides, the CDR3 is TGTGCCAGCAGCACTGGACAGGGGAACACTGAAGCTTTCTTT. It is translated as CASSTGQGNTEAFF.

The chain links TRBV13 to TRBJ1-1; D possibly corresponds to TRBD1 (6 bases). V was trimmed by 10 bases and J by 0 bases, leaving 24 bases between them. The germline V gene encodes CDR1 PRHDT and CDR2 FYEKMQ (reference sequence). CDR3 length: 17 residues. Here the CDR3 DNA reads TGTGCCACCTCAGCTTCCGTGCAGGGGCTACTGAACACTGAAGCTTTCTTT. Its protein is CATSASVQGLLNTEAFF.

The chain links TRBV29-1 to TRBJ2-1; no definite D call. Trimming pared 2 bases from V and 4 bases from J, leaving 9 bases between. The CDR3 has 13 amino acids. CDR1 is SQVTM, CDR2 ANQGSEA, per germline. CDR3 nucleotide sequence: TGCAGCGTTGAAAAAAAGGAGTACAATGAGCAGTTCTTC. It yields the protein CSVEKKEYNEQFF.

The gene calls are TRBV3-1 (or the pseudogene TRBV3-2) and TRBJ1-5, with D unresolved. This CDR3 comprises 12 residues. V dropped 1 base and J dropped 9 bases, with 7 bases sitting between them. The germline gives CDR1 LGHDT, CDR2 YNNKEL (reference sequence). The CDR3 DNA is TGTGCCAGCAGCCAAGTAGGAGCGCCCCAGCATTTT. As protein: CASSQVGAPQHF.

The V and J genes are TRBV9 and TRBJ1-1; 12 bases fit TRBD1. Per the germline V gene, CDR1 is SGDLS and CDR2 is YYNGEE. Losses at the gene ends were 2 bases for V and 3 bases for J; bases not matched to a gene: 2. This CDR3 region has 15 residues. For the CDR3, the DNA is TGTGCCAGCAGCGTCGGGACAGGGGGCTACACTGAAGCTTTCTTT. Protein product: CASSVGTGGYTEAFF.

In regard to this clone: Other DNA sequences within the sample encode an identical CDR3. The V gene is TRBV6-6, the J gene TRBJ1-4; TRBD1 agrees at 9 bases. Germline V gives CDR1 MNHNY, CDR2 SVGAGI (reference sequence). This CDR3 is 13 amino acids long. The V segment lost 8 bases and the J segment 5 bases; nucleotides outside the gene matches: 3. CDR3 amino acids: CASGDRGNEKLFF. CDR3 DNA sequence: TGTGCCAGCGGTGACAGGGGGAATGAAAAACTGTTTTTT.

The chain employs TRBV7-6 and TRBJ1-4; D is perhaps TRBD1 (5 bases). The CDR3 totals 13 residues. V lost 5 bases to trimming and J lost 8 bases, with 12 bases between them. Germline CDR1 is SGHVS and CDR2 is FNYEAQ. CDR3 nucleotides: TGTGCCAGCAGCCCCCCGGAGGGGGAAAAACTGTTTTTT. Protein: CASSPPEGEKLFF. The complete variable domain, with remaining parts taken from reference TRBV7-6 and TRBJ1-4, reads GAGVSQSPRYKVTKRGQDVALRCDPISGHVSLYWYRQALGQGPEFLTYFNYEAQQDKSGLPNDRFSAERPEGSISTLTIQRTEQRDSAMYRCASSPPEGEKLFFGSGTQLSVL.

The rearrangement links TRBV5-1 to TRBJ1-1; possibly TRBD1 for D (6 bases). This CDR3 is built from 12 residues. Germline lookup yields CDR1 SGHRS and CDR2 YFSETQ. The V end was cut by 6 bases, the J end by 11 bases, with 17 bases between. CDR3 in amino acids: CASTQTWDTAFF. In DNA, the CDR3 is TGCGCCAGCACCCAAACCTGGGACACTGCTTTCTTT.

This chain joins TRBV10-2 and TRBJ2-3; the D is unclear. Trimming cost V 2 bases and J 4 bases, with 4 bases left between them. Germline V CDR1 and CDR2: WSHSY, SAAADI. This CDR3 is 12 amino acids long. The CDR3 bases are TGCGCCAGCAGTGAGGCGCCAGATACGCAGTATTTT. Its translation: CASSEAPDTQYF.

The V and J genes are TRBV6-5 and TRBJ2-7; 7 bases are shared with TRBD1. J was trimmed by 2 bases and V by 6 bases; bases with no gene match: 4. Germline V gene sequence: CDR1 MNHEY, CDR2 SVGAGI. The CDR3 extends over 13 amino acids. The CDR3 bases are TGTGCCAGCAGGCCACAGGGGACCTACGAGCAGTACGTC. Protein sequence: CASRPQGTYEQYV.

The chain uses TRBV7-2 and TRBJ2-3; weak D call: TRBD1 (7 bases). V lost 7 bases and J 5 bases, leaving 10 bases between the germline ends. Germline V gives CDR1 SGHTA, CDR2 FQGNSA. The CDR3 sequence is 12 residues long. CDR3 amino acids: CASTGGRDTQYF. The CDR3 nucleotides are TGTGCCAGCACAGGGGGGCGAGATACGCAGTATTTT.

J is TRBJ2-6 and V is TRBV5-6; a possible D gene is TRBD1 (6 bases). Looked up from germline, CDR1 is SGHDT and CDR2 is YYEEEE. V was pared by 2 bases and J by 0 bases, with 15 bases between. The CDR3 contains 18 residues. The CDR3 loop reads CASSFTAGAYSGANVLTF. CDR3 coding DNA: TGTGCCAGCAGCTTTACGGCAGGGGCTTACTCTGGGGCCAACGTCCTGACTTTC. The full variable domain, with the rest looked up from reference TRBV5-6 and TRBJ2-6, is DAGVTQSPTHLIKTRGQQVTLRCSPKSGHDTVSWYQQALGQGPQFIFQYYEEEERQRGNFPDRFSGHQFPNYSSELNVNALLLGDSALYLCASSFTAGAYSGANVLTFGAGSRLTVL.

The J gene is TRBJ1-1, the V gene TRBV19; 10 positions agree with TRBD1. After removal of 10 bases from V and 11 bases from J, the junction contained 16 bases not matched to a gene. The length of the CDR3 is 14 residues. Germline CDR1 LNHDA, CDR2 SQIVND (reference sequence). This CDR3 reads CATRGQGTLAEAFF. The CDR3 DNA reads as TGTGCCACGCGGGGACAGGGGACGCTCGCGGAGGCTTTCTTT. Complete variable domain (other parts from reference TRBV19 and TRBJ1-1): DGGITQSPKYLFRKEGQNVTLSCEQNLNHDAMYWYRQDPGQGLRLIYYSQIVNDFQKGDIAEGYSVSREKKESFPLTVTSAQKNPTAFYLCATRGQGTLAEAFFGQGTRLTVV.

V usage is TRBV6-2 or TRBV6-3 and J usage is TRBJ2-7, with 9 bases lining up with TRBD1. Looked up from germline, CDR1 is MNHEY and CDR2 is SVGEGT. The CDR3 extends over 17 amino acids. Unmatched junction bases numbered 14, after V lost 6 bases and J lost 2 bases. Written as DNA, the CDR3 is TGTGCCAGCAGCCCCAGGGGCGGGACAGGGTCCCCCTACGAGCAGTACTTC. Its translation: CASSPRGGTGSPYEQYF.

As for this clone: The same CDR3 arises from other DNA sequences in this sample as well. The chain recombines TRBV3-1 (or the pseudogene TRBV3-2) with TRBJ2-7; D is unclear. Trimming shortened V by 1 base and J by 4 bases, and 11 bases separated the two germline ends. The CDR3 runs 14 residues. Germline assignment: CDR1 LGHDT and CDR2 YNNKEL (reference sequence). CDR3 sequence reads: CASSQGHNTYEQYF. The CDR3 nucleotides are TGTGCCAGCAGCCAAGGACATAACACTTACGAGCAGTACTTC.

This sequence joins TRBV27 and TRBJ1-1; maybe TRBD1 (5 bases). Germline CDR1 and CDR2: MNHEY and SMNVEV (reference sequence). The CDR3 extends over 14 amino acids. The V end was cut by 4 bases, the J end by 5 bases, with 14 bases between. CDR3 sequence reads: CASSSPQRQTEAFF. CDR3 in DNA: TGTGCCAGCAGTTCCCCTCAAAGACAGACTGAAGCTTTCTTT.

This clone was detected once. V usage is TRBV10-3 and J usage is TRBJ2-1, with 9 nucleotides matching TRBD1. Germline trimming cut 6 bases from V and 5 bases from J; bases unmatched to any gene: 8. The CDR3 consists of 15 residues. The germline CDR1 and CDR2 sequences are ENHRY and SYGVKD. Here the CDR3 reads CAISGGTGRNNEQFF. CDR3 DNA: TGTGCCATCAGCGGGGGGACAGGGCGAAACAATGAGCAGTTCTTC.

This clone was detected only once. The sample carries other DNA sequences with the same CDR3. The chain uses TRBV5-1 and TRBJ2-2; TRBD2 matches 8 bases. CDR1 and CDR2 (germline): SGHRS, YFSETQ. Losses at the gene ends were 2 bases for V and 2 bases for J; bases not matched to a gene: 5. This CDR3 region has 16 residues. The CDR3 DNA reads as TGCGCCAGCAGCTTAGGTAGCGGGGCAAACACCGGGGAGCTGTTTTTT. Its translation: CASSLGSGANTGELFF.

V gene TRBV6-5 combines with J gene TRBJ1-6; maybe TRBD1 (5 bases). The V gene's germline CDR1 is MNHEY and CDR2 SVGAGI. Trimming stripped 6 bases from V and 9 bases from J, with 15 bases between. This CDR3 has 14 amino acids. The CDR3 region has the DNA TGTGCCAGCAGAGTAACAGGAACGGGTTCACCCCTCCACTTT. Translated, it gives CASRVTGTGSPLHF.

The chain carries TRBV24-1 and TRBJ1-1; TRBD1 agrees at 8 bases. J lost 7 bases, V lost 4 bases, and 4 bases had no gene match. This CDR3 spans 13 amino acids. CDR1 and CDR2 from the germline V gene are KGHDR and SFDVKD. The CDR3: CATSERTGNEAFF. CDR3 coding DNA: TGTGCCACCAGTGAAAGGACAGGGAATGAAGCTTTCTTT.

V is TRBV7-9 and J is TRBJ2-5, with 10 nucleotides matching TRBD1. The CDR3 has 14 amino acids. Germline values: CDR1 SEHNR, CDR2 FQNEAQ (reference sequence). J lost 5 bases, V lost 5 bases, and 5 bases had no gene match. The CDR3 DNA reads TGTGCCAGCAGCCCGGGGACAGGGGACGAGACCCAGTACTTC. This sequence encodes CASSPGTGDETQYF.

CDR3 nucleotides: TGTGCCACCGGGGGACGAGCCACTGAAGCTTTCTTT. The encoded protein is CATGGRATEAFF. V usage is TRBV2 and J usage is TRBJ1-1, with D possibly TRBD1 on 5 matching bases. Germline V gene lookup returns CDR1 SNHLY and CDR2 FYNNEI. This CDR3 is 12 amino acids long. Trimming stripped 10 bases from V and 4 bases from J, with 13 bases between.

The V gene is TRBV10-3, the J gene TRBJ1-1, with D possibly TRBD1 on 6 matching bases. CDR3 length: 14 amino acids. From germline, CDR1 is ENHRY and CDR2 SYGVKD. Trimming left V 10 bases short and J 3 bases short, with 18 bases between. This chain's CDR3 is CATNNRAGDTEAFF. For the CDR3, the DNA is TGTGCCACCAACAACAGGGCCGGGGACACTGAAGCTTTCTTT.

The chain employs TRBV12-3 or TRBV12-4 and TRBJ2-7; possibly TRBD2 for D (5 bases). The CDR3 is 13 amino acids. V shed 6 bases and J shed 3 bases, with 12 bases lying between them. The CDR3 protein is CASRFPGNYEQYF. For the CDR3, the DNA is TGTGCCAGCAGGTTCCCGGGGAACTACGAGCAGTACTTC.

Only one count was recorded for this clone. The chain employs TRBV27 and TRBJ2-1, with D possibly being TRBD2 (6 bases). The germline V gene encodes CDR1 MNHEY and CDR2 SMNVEV (reference sequence). The CDR3 runs to 17 residues. Trimming shortened V by 3 bases and J by 2 bases, and 17 bases separated the two germline ends. Written as DNA, the CDR3 is TGTGCCAGCAGTTTTCGTATTGAGTGGGGGGCCTACAATGAGCAGTTCTTC. Translating gives CASSFRIEWGAYNEQFF.

This rearrangement joins TRBV19 to TRBJ2-2, with a weak D call TRBD2 (6 bases). Germline values: CDR1 LNHDA, CDR2 SQIVND (reference sequence). The CDR3 consists of 17 residues. Trimming pared 10 bases from V and 1 base from J, leaving 22 bases between. The CDR3 DNA reads as TGTGCCACCCCCGGAGGGCTTGACGGCCAGAACACCGGGGAGCTGTTTTTT. The encoded protein is CATPGGLDGQNTGELFF.

This chain uses TRBV7-3 with TRBJ2-5, with 8 nucleotides matching TRBD2. The trim removed 2 bases at V and 5 bases at J, leaving 13 bases unmatched. This CDR3 spans 17 amino acids. Germline-derived CDR1 and CDR2 are SGHTA and FQGTGA. CDR3 protein: CASSLGLAGNTGETQYF. In nucleotides, the CDR3 is TGTGCCAGCAGCTTAGGGTTAGCGGGAAATACGGGGGAGACCCAGTACTTC.